This TCR beta chain was recorded in a study of blood T cell repertoires in COVID-19. This CDR3 contains 15 residues. V dropped 5 bases and J dropped 1; count of bases not matched to a gene: 7. The germline V gene has CDR1 SNHLY and CDR2 FYNNEI. In the study's own analysis: From reference gene primer amplification, estimates of nucleated cell counts were derived. The repertoire was sequenced with immunoSEQ multiplex PCR; TCRdb's copy has only in-frame clones and lacks some. The V and J calls and clone size come from that table; D and trimming were worked out from the DNA. The table lists hundreds of thousands of clones, less than 90% of them singletons. Enrolled during active infection, Seattle patients were then followed longitudinally.

The chain couples TRBV2 to TRBJ2-7; TRBD2 agrees at 8 bases. The source is a woman aged 45 to 65 with COVID-19, enrolled during active disease. Sequenced material: peripheral blood. The CDR3 loop reads CASSIRGGPSYEQYF. In nucleotides, the CDR3 is TGTGCCAGCAGTATTCGGGGGGGACCTTCCTACGAGCAGTACTTC.